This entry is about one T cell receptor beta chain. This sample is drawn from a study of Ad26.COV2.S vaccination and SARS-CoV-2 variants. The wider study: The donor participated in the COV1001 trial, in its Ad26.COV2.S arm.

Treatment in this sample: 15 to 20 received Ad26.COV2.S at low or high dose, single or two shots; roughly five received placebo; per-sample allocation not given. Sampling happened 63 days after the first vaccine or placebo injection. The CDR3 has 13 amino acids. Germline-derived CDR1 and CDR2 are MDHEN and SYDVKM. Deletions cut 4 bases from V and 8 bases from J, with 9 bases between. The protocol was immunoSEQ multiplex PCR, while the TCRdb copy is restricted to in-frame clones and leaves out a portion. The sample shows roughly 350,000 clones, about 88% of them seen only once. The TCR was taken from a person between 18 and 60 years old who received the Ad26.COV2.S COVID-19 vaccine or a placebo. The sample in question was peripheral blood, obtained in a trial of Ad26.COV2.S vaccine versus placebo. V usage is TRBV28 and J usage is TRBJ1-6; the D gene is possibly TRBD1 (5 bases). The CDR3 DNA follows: TGTGCCAGCAGTTCGGGACCAGATTCACCCCTCCACTTT. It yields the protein CASSSGPDSPLHF.